This T cell receptor (beta chain) was sequenced during a study of cytomegalovirus exposure and HLA in healthy donors. This CDR3 region has 15 residues. Germline V gives CDR1 MDHEN, CDR2 SYDVKM. V shed 6 bases, J shed 7 bases, and the junction held 11 bases outside the gene matches. Method: immunoSEQ multiplex PCR; TCRdb's copy keeps in-frame clones and lacks some. The table records 150,000 to 200,000 clones, roughly nine tenths of them present only once. The chain links TRBV28 to TRBJ1-4; the match to TRBD1 covers 7 bases. The sequence came from a woman in her twenties or thirties in good health and CMV-seronegative. Sequences were obtained from PBMCs. This CDR3 reads CASSSPTGMGEKLFF. The CDR3 DNA sequence: TGTGCCAGCAGCTCTCCGACAGGGATGGGTGAAAAACTGTTTTTT. Drawing the rest from reference TRBV28 and TRBJ1-4, the complete variable domain is DVKVTQSSRYLVKRTGEKVFLECVQDMDHENMFWYRQDPGLGLRLIYFSYDVKMKEKGDIPEGYSVSREKKERFSLILESASTNQTSMYLCASSSPTGMGEKLFFGSGTQLSVL.